This T cell receptor (beta chain) appears in the sequencing data of a study of blood T cells in healthy people across ages. Across the study: Using template switching, researchers captured about one barcoded beta molecule for each two T cells. Broader study findings: CMV status of donors was not determined, possibly confounding expanded clonotype changes. Because sorting was not performed, PBMCs prevented conclusive naive versus antigen-experienced comparison.

Comments on this clonotype: Its cognate antigen is unknown.

The length of the CDR3 is 14 residues. The J segment lost 10 bases and the V segment lost 6 bases, leaving 6 bases of the junction unmatched. Germline-derived CDR1 and CDR2 are LGHDT and YNNKEL (reference sequence). A second PCR, run for about 7 to 11 cycles, used a sample-barcoded 5' primer plus a J-beta primer mix. Every cDNA molecule carried a tag from a template-switch adaptor bearing 12 random nucleotides. TCRdb fed the 5' RACE reads into MiXCR, producing one record per CDR3 protein. The sample contains 700,000 to 900,000 distinct CDR3 sequences, 40% to 65% of which appear only once. The chain carries TRBV3-1 and TRBJ2-1; 13 nucleotides match TRBD2. Sequencing was carried out using blood. The receptor comes from an elderly man in good health. CDR3 DNA sequence: TGTGCCAGCAGGGACACTAGCGGGAGGGGCGAGCAGTTCTTC. This translates into CASRDTSGRGEQFF.